This T cell receptor (beta chain) was recorded in a study of blood T cell repertoires in COVID-19 (dated by TCRdb to 2020 to 2022). In terms of the full investigation: The collaborator samples originated in the United States, Italy and Spain and spanned the acute and convalescent phases of COVID-19. The material from the prospective study consisted of cDNA or gDNA derived from T cells, B-cell-depleted T cells, or PBMCs. Deeply sampled blood TCRbeta repertoires from subjects exposed to, actively infected with, or recovered from COVID-19 were included in the dataset. The repertoires were released in a freely available public database meant as a resource for research on the immune response to SARS-CoV-2. Samples came from the ongoing ImmuneRACE study (first 160 participants) plus 1,254 subjects from 6 global collaborators. The sample metadata nearly always contained a de-identified subject ID, COVID-19 status, age in years and sex. HLA class I and class II types, where available, came from metadata supplied by the sample provider rather than from assay-based typing. Results and caveats for the whole study, not just this receptor: The amount of clinical and demographic metadata varied by source and participant and was provided uncurated.

Notes on this clone: Its antigen is still unknown. Nothing much larger sits one base from this clone, and base qualities are not available.

From the cysteine through the phenylalanine, the CDR3 covers 17 amino acids. Only the CDR3 part of the read is kept: 51 bases, read in frame from the first base. Reading the germline V gene (reference sequence) gives CDR1 DFQATT and CDR2 SNEGSKA. V and J are trimmed by 3 bases and 5 bases, and the gene matches miss 12 bases of the junction. The immunoSEQ Assay, a bias-controlled multiplex PCR, was used to amplify TCRbeta CDR3 regions from genomic DNA. The original pipeline was this. Nucleated cell counts per sample were estimated from amplification of reference gene primers within the assay. To quantify the absolute abundance of each unique TCRbeta CDR3 rearrangement, sequence reads were collapsed and filtered. For each sample, productive Simpson clonality was calculated as the square root of Simpson's diversity index across productive rearrangements. This immuneACCESS table, as held by TCRdb, lists in-frame sequences with V and J called but not all clones. Of the missing ones, under half trace to an unresolved V gene in checked studies; the others have no known cause. D and trimming come from the DNA, and the V and J calls and clone size come from that table. The sample contains approximately 93,000 clones, about 90% of them found a single time. 2.1% of the sample is held by the ten biggest clonotypes.

One collaborating source in Seattle enrolled patients while the patients were actively infected and followed the patients over time throughout the course of disease. Each collaborating institution followed its own protocols to collect whole blood in K2EDTA tubes. For TCRbeta analysis, collaborator samples were shipped as frozen whole blood, as isolated PBMCs, or as DNA extracted from either sample type. This sequence uses TRBV20-1 and TRBJ1-5, with TRBD1 identical over 11 junction bases. Material for sequencing was peripheral blood. This TCR was recovered from a man aged 50-59 years with COVID-19, enrolled during active disease. The sequence in DNA is TGCAGTGCTAGTTCCTTACCGGGACAGGGGGATGATCAGCCCCAGCATTTT. Translated, it gives CSASSLPGQGDDQPQHF.